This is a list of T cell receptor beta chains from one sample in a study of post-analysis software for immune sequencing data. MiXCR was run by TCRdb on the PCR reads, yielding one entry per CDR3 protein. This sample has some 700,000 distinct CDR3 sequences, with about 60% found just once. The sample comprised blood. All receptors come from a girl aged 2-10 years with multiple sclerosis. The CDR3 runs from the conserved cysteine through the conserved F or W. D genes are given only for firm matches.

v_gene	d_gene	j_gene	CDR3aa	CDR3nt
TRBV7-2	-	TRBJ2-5	CASSLYILPETQYF	TGTGCCAGCAGCTTATATATCCTCCCTGAGACCCAGTACTTC
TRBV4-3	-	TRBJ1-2	CASSAGRGGYGYTF	TGCGCCAGCAGCGCGGGACGAGGGGGATATGGCTACACCTTC
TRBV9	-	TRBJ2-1	CASSISGLDYNEQFF	TGTGCCAGCAGCATATCGGGACTGGACTACAATGAGCAGTTCTTC
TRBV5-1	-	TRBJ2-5	CASSLMEETQYF	TGCGCCAGCAGCTTGATGGAAGAGACCCAGTACTTC
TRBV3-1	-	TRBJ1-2	CASSHDGSTLSQGGYTF	TGTGCCAGCAGCCATGACGGCAGCACGTTATCCCAGGGAGGCTACACCTTC
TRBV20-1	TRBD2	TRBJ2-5	CSASPLSSGRGETQYF	TGCAGTGCTAGTCCCCTCTCAAGCGGGAGAGGAGAGACCCAGTACTTC
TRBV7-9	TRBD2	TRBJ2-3	CASSLATSGAHGDTQYF	TGTGCCAGCAGCTTAGCGACTAGCGGAGCCCACGGGGATACGCAGTATTTT
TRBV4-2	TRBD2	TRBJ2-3	CASSRYQAGGPTADTQYF	TGTGCCAGCAGCCGTTACCAAGCGGGAGGCCCCACCGCAGATACGCAGTATTTT
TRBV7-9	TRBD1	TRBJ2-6	CASSLGGQGGSGANVLTF	TGTGCCAGCAGCTTAGGCGGACAGGGTGGCTCTGGGGCCAACGTCCTGACTTTC
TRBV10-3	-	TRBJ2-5	CAISASAYQETQYF	TGTGCCATCAGTGCCTCCGCTTACCAAGAGACCCAGTACTTC
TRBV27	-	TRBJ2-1	CASSRGRPTYNEQFF	TGTGCCAGCAGTCGGGGCCGCCCGACCTACAATGAGCAGTTCTTC
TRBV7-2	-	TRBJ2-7	CASSPDRTYEQYF	TGTGCCAGCAGCCCCGACAGAACTTACGAGCAGTACTTC
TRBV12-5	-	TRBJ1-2	CASGLLTGRGGYTF	TGTGCTAGTGGTTTGCTAACGGGTAGGGGTGGCTACACCTTC
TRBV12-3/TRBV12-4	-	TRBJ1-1	CASTRDLGAEAFF	TGTGCCAGCACCCGGGATCTAGGCGCTGAAGCTTTCTTT
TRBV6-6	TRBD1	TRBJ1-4	CASSYRTGGEKLFF	TGTGCCAGCAGTTACAGGACAGGGGGAGAAAAACTGTTTTTT